The rows below give T cell receptor beta chains drawn from one sample of a study of CD8 T cells in ankylosing spondylitis. TCRdb analysed the 5' RACE reads with MiXCR anew, one entry per CDR3 protein. Of about 340,000 distinct CDR3 sequences in the sample, over 12% are singletons; the top ten hold 0.85% to 1.4%. The sample consisted of blood, either unsorted or a sorted T cell fraction (not recorded which). Receptors originate from a male donor with ankylosing spondylitis or in good health (not recorded which). CDR3s include the opening cysteine and the closing phenylalanine or tryptophan. A D gene is named only where the DNA matches it firmly. Only part of the rows carry a size: once, few, many, or a class if the clone is expanded.

clone_size	d_call	v_call	j_call	cdr3_length	cdr3_nt	cdr3_aa
NA	NA	TRBV7-2	TRBJ2-2	15	TGTGCCAGCAGTACCGACAGGACTAACACCGGGGAGCTGTTTTTT	CASSTDRTNTGELFF
once	NA	TRBV6-1	TRBJ1-5	14	TGTGCCAGCAGCCCTGGAGGGTTCAATCAGCCCCAGCATTTT	CASSPGGFNQPQHF
NA	TRBD2	TRBV4-2	TRBJ2-3	17	TGTGCCAGCAGCTCCCAAACCGGGACTAGCGTGGCAGATACGCAGTATTTT	CASSSQTGTSVADTQYF
NA	TRBD2	TRBV5-1	TRBJ2-1	16	TGCGCCAGCAGCTTGGGTATTAGCGGGAAGGTCCATGAGCAGTTCTTC	CASSLGISGKVHEQFF
NA	NA	TRBV19	TRBJ2-2	12	TGTGCCAGCCGACCCGAGGCCGGGGAGCTGTTTTTT	CASRPEAGELFF
few	NA	TRBV20-1	TRBJ1-5	13	TGCAGTGCTAGCCGTAGGGGCAATCAGCCCCAGCATTTT	CSASRRGNQPQHF
few	NA	TRBV5-1	TRBJ2-7	15	TGTGCCAGCAGCTTAGCTTCGGGCAGTTCCTACGAGCAGTACTTC	CASSLASGSSYEQYF
few	NA	TRBV5-1	TRBJ1-4	15	TGCGCCAGCAGCTCGGGGGGGGTGACCTCAGAAAAACTGTTTTTT	CASSSGGVTSEKLFF
few	NA	TRBV19	TRBJ1-3	11	TGTGCCAGTAAGGGCGGAAACACCATATATTTT	CASKGGNTIYF
NA	NA	TRBV7-2	TRBJ2-3	13	TGTGCCAGCAGCAACCGGGACGGATATACGCAGTATTTT	CASSNRDGYTQYF
NA	NA	TRBV11-2	TRBJ2-7	13	TGTGCCAGCAGCTCACAGGGAATGTACGAGCAGTACTTC	CASSSQGMYEQYF
NA	TRBD1	TRBV20-1	TRBJ2-7	16	TGCAGTGCTAGAGATCTCACAGGGGGTATAACCTACGAGCAGTACTTC	CSARDLTGGITYEQYF
NA	NA	TRBV25-1	TRBJ2-1	15	TGTGCCAGCAGTGAAGCCAGGGTGACCAACAATGAGCAGTTCTTC	CASSEARVTNNEQFF
few	NA	TRBV18	TRBJ2-7	13	TGTGCCAGCTCACCACCTTCGACCTACGAGCAGTACTTC	CASSPPSTYEQYF
many	NA	TRBV12-3/TRBV12-4	TRBJ2-5	13	TGTGCCAGCAGTTTGGCAGGCGGGGAGACCCAGTACTTC	CASSLAGGETQYF
medium-sized	NA	TRBV12-3/TRBV12-4	TRBJ1-5	13	TGTGCCAGCAGTTTAGGGCCGAATCAGCCCCAGCATTTT	CASSLGPNQPQHF
NA	TRBD2	TRBV4-1	TRBJ2-3	15	TGCGCCAGCAGCCAAGATGGGGGGGTACCAGATACGCAGTATTTT	CASSQDGGVPDTQYF
NA	TRBD2	TRBV12-3/TRBV12-4	TRBJ2-2	16	TGTGCCAGCAGCTCCGGACTAGCGGGGGTAAACGGGGAGCTGTTTTTT	CASSSGLAGVNGELFF
few	NA	TRBV29-1	TRBJ1-1	13	TGCAGCGCCCAACGGGCGGGGAACACTGAAGCTTTCTTT	CSAQRAGNTEAFF
few	NA	TRBV4-1	TRBJ2-7	14	TGCGCCAGCAGCCAGGGAGGCTCCTCGGGCGAGCAGTACTTC	CASSQGGSSGEQYF
NA	NA	TRBV27	TRBJ2-2	16	TGTGCCAGCAGTAGACAAGGAAGTTCGAACACCTGGGAGCTGTTTTTT	CASSRQGSSNTWELFF
many	NA	TRBV5-1	TRBJ2-3	13	TGCGCCAGCAGCTTGCTTCCCACAGATACGCAGTATTTT	CASSLLPTDTQYF
many	NA	TRBV6-1	TRBJ1-4	15	TGTGCCAGCAGTGAAGTTAGGACCCTAAATGAAAAACTGTTTTTT	CASSEVRTLNEKLFF
NA	NA	TRBV28	TRBJ2-1	12	TGTGCCAGCGGGACATCTAAGGATGAGCAGTTCTTC	CASGTSKDEQFF
NA	NA	TRBV7-2	TRBJ1-1	13	TGTGCCAGCAGGCTCCACGGGAACACTGAAGCTTTCTTT	CASRLHGNTEAFF
few	TRBD1	TRBV29-1	TRBJ2-2	14	TGCAGCGCCGGGACAGGGAGAAAGGCCGGGGAGCTGTTTTTT	CSAGTGRKAGELFF
few	NA	TRBV12-3/TRBV12-4	TRBJ2-7	13	TGTGCCAGCAGTCCTCAGAGTCCCTACGAGCAGTACTTC	CASSPQSPYEQYF
NA	NA	TRBV20-1	TRBJ1-2	12	TGCAGTGCACCGGGGAATAACTATGGCTACACCTTC	CSAPGNNYGYTF
NA	NA	TRBV7-9	TRBJ2-2	15	TGTGCCAGCAGGAAGGGACACCCGAACACCGGGGAGCTGTTTTTT	CASRKGHPNTGELFF
few	NA	TRBV3-1	TRBJ2-7	15	TGTGCCAGCAGCCAAGGGGGGGGGCTCTTCGACGAGCAGTACTTC	CASSQGGGLFDEQYF